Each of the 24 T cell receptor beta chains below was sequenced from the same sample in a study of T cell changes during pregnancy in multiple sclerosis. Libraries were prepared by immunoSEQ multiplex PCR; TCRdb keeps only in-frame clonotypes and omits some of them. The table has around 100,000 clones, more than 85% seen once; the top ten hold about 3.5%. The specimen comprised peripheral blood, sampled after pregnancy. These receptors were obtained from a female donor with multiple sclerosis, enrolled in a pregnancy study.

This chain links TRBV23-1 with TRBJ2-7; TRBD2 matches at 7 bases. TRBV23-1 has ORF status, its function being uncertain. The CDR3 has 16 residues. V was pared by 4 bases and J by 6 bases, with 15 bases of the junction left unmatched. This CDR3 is CASSPRWGTGTTEQYF. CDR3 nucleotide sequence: TGCGCCAGCAGTCCCCGGTGGGGGACTGGGACTACCGAGCAGTACTTC.

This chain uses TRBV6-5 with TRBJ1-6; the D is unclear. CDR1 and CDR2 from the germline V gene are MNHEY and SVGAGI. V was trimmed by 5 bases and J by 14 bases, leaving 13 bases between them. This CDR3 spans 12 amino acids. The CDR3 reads CASSQAPPSLHF. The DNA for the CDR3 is TGTGCCAGCAGTCAAGCCCCTCCGTCCCTCCACTTT.

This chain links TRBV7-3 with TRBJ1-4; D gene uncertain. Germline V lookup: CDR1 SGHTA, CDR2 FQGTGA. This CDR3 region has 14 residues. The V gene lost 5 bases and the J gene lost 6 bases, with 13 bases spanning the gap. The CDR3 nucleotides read TGTGCCAGCAGCCCGACACCCGAAGATGAAAAACTGTTTTTT. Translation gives CASSPTPEDEKLFF.

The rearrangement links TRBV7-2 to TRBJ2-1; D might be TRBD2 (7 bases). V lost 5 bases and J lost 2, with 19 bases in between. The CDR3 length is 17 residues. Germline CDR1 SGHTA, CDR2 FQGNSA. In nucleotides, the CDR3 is TGTGCCAGCAGCACACATTTGGGGGGGCTGACCTACAATGAGCAGTTCTTC. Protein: CASSTHLGGLTYNEQFF.

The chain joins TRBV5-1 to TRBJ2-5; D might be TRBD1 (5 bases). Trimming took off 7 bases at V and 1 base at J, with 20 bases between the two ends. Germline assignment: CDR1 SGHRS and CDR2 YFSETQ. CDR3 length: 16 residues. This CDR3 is CASYQQGTLLQETQYF. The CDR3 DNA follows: TGCGCCAGCTATCAGCAGGGAACCCTCCTCCAAGAGACCCAGTACTTC.

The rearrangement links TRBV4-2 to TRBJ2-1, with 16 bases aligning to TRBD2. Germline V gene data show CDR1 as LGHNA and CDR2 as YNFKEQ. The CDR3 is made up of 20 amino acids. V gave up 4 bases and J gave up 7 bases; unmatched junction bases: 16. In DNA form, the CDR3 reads TGTGCCAGCAGCCCCTACCCCGGGACTAGCGGGGGGGTATGGGTAAATGAGCAGTTCTTC. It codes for CASSPYPGTSGGVWVNEQFF.

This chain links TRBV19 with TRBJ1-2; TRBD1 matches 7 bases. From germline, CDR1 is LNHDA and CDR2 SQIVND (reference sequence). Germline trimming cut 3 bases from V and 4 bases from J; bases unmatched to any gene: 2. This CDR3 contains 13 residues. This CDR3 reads CASSMGQLYGYTF. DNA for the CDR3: TGTGCCAGTAGTATGGGACAGCTCTATGGCTACACCTTC.

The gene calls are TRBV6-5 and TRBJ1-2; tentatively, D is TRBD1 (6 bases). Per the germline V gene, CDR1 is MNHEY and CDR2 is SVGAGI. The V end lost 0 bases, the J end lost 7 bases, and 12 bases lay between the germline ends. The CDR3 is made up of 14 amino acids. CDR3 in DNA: TGTGCCAGCAGTTACTCGGAGGGAGGGGGTGGCTACACCTTC. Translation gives CASSYSEGGGGYTF.

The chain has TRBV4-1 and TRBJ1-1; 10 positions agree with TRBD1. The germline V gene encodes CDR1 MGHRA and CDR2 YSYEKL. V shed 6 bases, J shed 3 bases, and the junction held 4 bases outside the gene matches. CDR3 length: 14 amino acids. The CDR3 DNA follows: TGCGCCAGCAGTCGGACAGGGGGTGACACTGAAGCTTTCTTT. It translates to CASSRTGGDTEAFF.

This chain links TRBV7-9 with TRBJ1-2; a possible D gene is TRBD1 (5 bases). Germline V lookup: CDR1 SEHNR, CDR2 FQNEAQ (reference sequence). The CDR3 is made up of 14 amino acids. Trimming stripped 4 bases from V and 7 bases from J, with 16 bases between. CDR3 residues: CASSSPGHAGGYTF. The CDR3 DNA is TGTGCCAGCAGCTCCCCAGGGCACGCTGGTGGCTACACCTTC.

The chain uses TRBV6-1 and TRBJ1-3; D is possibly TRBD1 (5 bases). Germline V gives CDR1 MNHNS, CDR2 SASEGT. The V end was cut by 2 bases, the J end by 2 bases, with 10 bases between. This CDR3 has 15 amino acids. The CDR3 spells CASSERGTPGNTIYF. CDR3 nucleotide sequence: TGTGCCAGCAGTGAAAGGGGAACCCCTGGAAACACCATATATTTT.

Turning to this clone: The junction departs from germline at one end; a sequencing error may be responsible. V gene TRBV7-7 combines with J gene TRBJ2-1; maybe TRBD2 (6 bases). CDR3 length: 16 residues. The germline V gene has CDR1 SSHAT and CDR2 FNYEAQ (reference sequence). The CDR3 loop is CASSLGGAGFYNEQFF. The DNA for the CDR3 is TGTGCTAGCAGCTTGGGAGGAGCGGGCTTCTACAATGAGCAGTTCTTC.

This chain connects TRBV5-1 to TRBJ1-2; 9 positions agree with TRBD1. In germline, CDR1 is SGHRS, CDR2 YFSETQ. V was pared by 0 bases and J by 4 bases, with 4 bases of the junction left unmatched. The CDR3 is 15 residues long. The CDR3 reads CASSLGQGDIYGYTF. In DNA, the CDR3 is TGCGCCAGCAGCTTGGGACAGGGGGATATCTATGGCTACACCTTC. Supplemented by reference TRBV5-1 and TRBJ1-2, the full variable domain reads KAGVTQTPRYLIKTRGQQVTLSCSPISGHRSVSWYQQTPGQGLQFLFEYFSETQRNKGNFPGRFSGRQFSNSRSEMNVSTLELGDSALYLCASSLGQGDIYGYTFGSGTRLTVV.

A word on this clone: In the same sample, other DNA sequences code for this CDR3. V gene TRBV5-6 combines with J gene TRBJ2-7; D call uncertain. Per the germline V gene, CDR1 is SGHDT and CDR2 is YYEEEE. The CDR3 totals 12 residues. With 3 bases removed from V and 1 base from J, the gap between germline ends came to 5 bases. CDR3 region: CASSSGSYEQYF. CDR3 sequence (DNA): TGTGCCAGCAGCTCCGGGTCCTACGAGCAGTACTTC.

The CDR3: CSARSTYEQYF. The CDR3 DNA sequence: TGCAGTGCCCGGTCGACCTACGAGCAGTACTTC. The chain is built from TRBV20-1 and TRBJ2-7; no firm D call. CDR3 size: 11 residues. V was trimmed by 6 bases and J by 2 bases, leaving 8 bases between them. From germline, CDR1 is DFQATT and CDR2 SNEGSKA (reference sequence).

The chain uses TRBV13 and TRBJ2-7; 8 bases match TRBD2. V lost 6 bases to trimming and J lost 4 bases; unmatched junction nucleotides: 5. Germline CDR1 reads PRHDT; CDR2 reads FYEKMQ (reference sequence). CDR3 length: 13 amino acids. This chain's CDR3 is CASRGGGRYEQYF. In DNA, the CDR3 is TGTGCCAGCAGGGGCGGGGGGCGTTACGAGCAGTACTTC.

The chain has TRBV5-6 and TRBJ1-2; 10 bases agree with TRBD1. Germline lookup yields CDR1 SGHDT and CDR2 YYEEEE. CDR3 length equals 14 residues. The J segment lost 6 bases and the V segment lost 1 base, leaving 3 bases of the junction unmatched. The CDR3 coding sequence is TGTGCCAGCAGCTTGAGACAGGGGGCTCATGGCTACACCTTC. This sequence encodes CASSLRQGAHGYTF.

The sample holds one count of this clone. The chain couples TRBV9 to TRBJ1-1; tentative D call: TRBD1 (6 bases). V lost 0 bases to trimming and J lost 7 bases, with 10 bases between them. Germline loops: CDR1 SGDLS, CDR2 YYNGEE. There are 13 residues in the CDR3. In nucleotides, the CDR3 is TGTGCCAGCAGCGTAGGGGGGCTGGGTGAAGCTTTCTTT. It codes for CASSVGGLGEAFF.

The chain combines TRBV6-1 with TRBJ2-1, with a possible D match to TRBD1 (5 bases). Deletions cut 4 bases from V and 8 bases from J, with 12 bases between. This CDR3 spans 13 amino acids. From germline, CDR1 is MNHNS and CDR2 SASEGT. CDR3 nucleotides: TGTGCCAGCAGTGTTAGGGGTAGGGATGAGCAGTTCTTC. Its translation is CASSVRGRDEQFF.

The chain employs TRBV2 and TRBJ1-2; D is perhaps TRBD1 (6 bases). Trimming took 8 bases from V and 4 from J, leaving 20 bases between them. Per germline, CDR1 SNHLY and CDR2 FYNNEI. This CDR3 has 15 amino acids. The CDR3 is CASADSAAVGYGYTF. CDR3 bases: TGTGCCAGCGCGGACAGCGCGGCCGTGGGCTATGGCTACACCTTC.

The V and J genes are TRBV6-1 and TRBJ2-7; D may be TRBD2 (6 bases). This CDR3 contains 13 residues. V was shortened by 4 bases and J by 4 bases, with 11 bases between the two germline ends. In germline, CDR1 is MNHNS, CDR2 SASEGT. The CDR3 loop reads CASSVNSGYEQYF. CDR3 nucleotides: TGTGCCAGCAGTGTGAATAGCGGTTACGAGCAGTACTTC.

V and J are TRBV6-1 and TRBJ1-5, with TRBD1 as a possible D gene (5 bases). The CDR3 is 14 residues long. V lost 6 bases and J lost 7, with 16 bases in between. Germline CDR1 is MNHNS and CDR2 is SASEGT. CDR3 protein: CASRGEARRQPQHF. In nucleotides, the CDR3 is TGTGCCAGCAGGGGGGAGGCCAGGCGGCAGCCCCAGCATTTT.

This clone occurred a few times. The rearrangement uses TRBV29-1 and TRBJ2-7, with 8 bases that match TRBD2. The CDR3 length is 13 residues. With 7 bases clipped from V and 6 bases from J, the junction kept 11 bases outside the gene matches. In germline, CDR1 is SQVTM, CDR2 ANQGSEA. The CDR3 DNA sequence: TGCAGCGCTCTGGGGACGGGGGGGAGCGAGCAGTACTTC. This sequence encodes CSALGTGGSEQYF.

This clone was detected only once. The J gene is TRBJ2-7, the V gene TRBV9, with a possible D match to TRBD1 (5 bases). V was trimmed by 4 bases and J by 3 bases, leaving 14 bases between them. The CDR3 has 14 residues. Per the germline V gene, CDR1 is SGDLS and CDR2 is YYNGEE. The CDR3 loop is CASSSLGRVYEQYF. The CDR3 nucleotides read TGTGCCAGCAGCTCCCTGGGCAGGGTCTACGAGCAGTACTTC.